The source of this T cell receptor beta chain is a study of T cell changes during pregnancy in multiple sclerosis. Data came from immunoSEQ multiplex PCR; TCRdb stores just in-frame clones and leaves some out. The sample gives around 92,000 clones, 80% to 95% of which show up once; approximately 4.5% is in the top ten. There are 13 residues in the CDR3. V gave up 2 bases and J gave up 1 base, with 6 bases separating them. Germline loops: CDR1 SGDLS, CDR2 YYNGEE. Of note for this clone: The same CDR3 also results from other DNA sequences found in this sample.

The sample consisted of peripheral blood, taken in the first trimester of pregnancy. The sequence was obtained from a female donor with multiple sclerosis, enrolled in a pregnancy study. The chain employs TRBV9 and TRBJ1-1; D call uncertain. The CDR3 DNA reads TGTGCCAGCAGCGTCGGAGAGAACACTGAAGCTTTCTTT. Translating gives CASSVGENTEAFF.